Detailed here is one T cell receptor beta chain. Its antigen is unidentified. The data belong to a study of long-term antiretroviral therapy in people with HIV. At the level of the study: Some samples came about a decade before the 2015 immediate-ART recommendation, and these were the earliest. Study conclusions and caveats: Pre-ART expanded TRB clones stayed dominant throughout, though often decreasing after ART.

The CDR3 totals 14 residues. V lost 2 bases, J lost 4 bases, and 1 base stayed unmatched. In germline, CDR1 is SGHAT, CDR2 FQNNGV. The run of the v3.0 immunoSEQ assay was at survey level. Sequencing aimed to cover about 40,000-55,000 T-cell genomes per sample. This table comes from immunoSEQ multiplex PCR, and its TCRdb copy is limited to in-frame clones, with some not included. The data show about 25,000 clones, about 86% seen once. HIV-positive participants all received treatment in the United States. This specimen consisted of unsorted PBMCs, obtained 1.2 years after starting antiretroviral therapy. The chain uses TRBV11-2 and TRBJ2-2; 7 bases match TRBD2. The TCR comes from a man over 45 with HIV. The DNA of the CDR3 is TGTGCCAGCAGCTTAAGCGGGGCCACCGGGGAGCTGTTTTTT. Translating gives CASSLSGATGELFF.